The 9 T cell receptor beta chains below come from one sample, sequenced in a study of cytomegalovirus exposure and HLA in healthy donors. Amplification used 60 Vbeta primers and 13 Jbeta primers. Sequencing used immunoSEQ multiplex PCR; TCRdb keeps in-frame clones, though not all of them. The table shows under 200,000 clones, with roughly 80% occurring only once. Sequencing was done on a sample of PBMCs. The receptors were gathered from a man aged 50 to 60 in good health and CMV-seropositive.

The DNA of the CDR3 is TGTGCCAGCAGTTATCAGCGGGGGGCCGTGGATGAGCAGTTCTTC. Its protein is CASSYQRGAVDEQFF. The chain employs TRBV27 and TRBJ2-1, with 9 bases lining up with TRBD2. The CDR3 extends over 15 amino acids. With V trimmed by 4 bases and J by 8 bases, 9 bases remained unmatched. Per the germline V gene, CDR1 is MNHEY and CDR2 is SMNVEV (reference sequence).

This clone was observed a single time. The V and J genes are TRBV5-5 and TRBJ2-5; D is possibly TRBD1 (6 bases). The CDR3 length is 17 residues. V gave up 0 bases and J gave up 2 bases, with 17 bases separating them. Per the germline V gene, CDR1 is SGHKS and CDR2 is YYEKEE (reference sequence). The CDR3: CASSLVGARGTQETQYF. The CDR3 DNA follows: TGTGCCAGCAGCTTGGTGGGGGCACGGGGTACACAAGAGACCCAGTACTTC.

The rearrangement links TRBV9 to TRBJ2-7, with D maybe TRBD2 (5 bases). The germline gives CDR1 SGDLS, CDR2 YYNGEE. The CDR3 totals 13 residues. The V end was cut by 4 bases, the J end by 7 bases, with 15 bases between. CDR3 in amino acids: CASSSTGVGEQYF. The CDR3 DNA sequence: TGTGCCAGCAGCTCCACCGGGGTAGGGGAGCAGTACTTC.

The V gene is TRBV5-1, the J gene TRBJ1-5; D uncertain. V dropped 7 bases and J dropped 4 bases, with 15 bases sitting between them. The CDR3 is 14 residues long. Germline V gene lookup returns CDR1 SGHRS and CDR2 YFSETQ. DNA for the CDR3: TGCGCCAGCCGTCCGGCCGGAGGAAATCAGCCCCAGCATTTT. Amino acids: CASRPAGGNQPQHF.

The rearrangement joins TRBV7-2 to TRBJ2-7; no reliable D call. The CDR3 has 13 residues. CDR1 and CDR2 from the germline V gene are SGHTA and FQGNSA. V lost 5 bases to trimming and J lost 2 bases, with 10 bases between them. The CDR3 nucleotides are TGTGCCAGCAGCATGCGGTTTGCCTACGAGCAGTACTTC. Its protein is CASSMRFAYEQYF.

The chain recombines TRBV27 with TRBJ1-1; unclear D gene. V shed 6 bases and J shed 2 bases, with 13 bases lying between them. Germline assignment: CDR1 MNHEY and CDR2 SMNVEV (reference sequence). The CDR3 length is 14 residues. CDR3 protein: CASRLAGGNTEAFF. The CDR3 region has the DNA TGTGCCAGCAGGCTGGCGGGAGGCAACACTGAAGCTTTCTTT.

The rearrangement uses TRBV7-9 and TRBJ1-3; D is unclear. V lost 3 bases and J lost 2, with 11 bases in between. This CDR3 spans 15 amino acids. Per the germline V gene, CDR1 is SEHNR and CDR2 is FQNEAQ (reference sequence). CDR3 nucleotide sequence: TGTGCCAGCAGCTTGCGAGGGCCAGCTGGAAACACCATATATTTT. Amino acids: CASSLRGPAGNTIYF.

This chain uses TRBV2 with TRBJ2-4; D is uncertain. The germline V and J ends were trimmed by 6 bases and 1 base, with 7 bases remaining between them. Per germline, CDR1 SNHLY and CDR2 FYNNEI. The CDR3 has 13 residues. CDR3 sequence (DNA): TGTGCCAGCAGCAACGGGGCCAAAAACATTCAGTACTTC. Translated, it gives CASSNGAKNIQYF.

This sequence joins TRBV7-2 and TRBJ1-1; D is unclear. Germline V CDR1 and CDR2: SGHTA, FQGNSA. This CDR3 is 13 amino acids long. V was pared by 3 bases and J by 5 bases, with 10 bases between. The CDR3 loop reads CASSFGGWTEAFF. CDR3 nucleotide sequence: TGTGCCAGCAGCTTTGGAGGGTGGACTGAAGCTTTCTTT.